These T cell receptor beta chains were read from a single sample in a study of blood T cell repertoires in COVID-19. Sequencing used immunoSEQ multiplex PCR; TCRdb keeps in-frame clones, though not all of them. The profile shows tens of thousands of clones, less than 85% of them singletons. The sequenced sample consisted of peripheral blood. These receptors were collected from a man between 60 and 70 years old with acute or convalescent COVID-19. CDR3s include the opening cysteine and the closing phenylalanine or tryptophan. A D gene is named only where the DNA matches it firmly. Size is stated for part of the rows, as once, few or many counts, or as a class when the clone is expanded.

TGTGCCAGCAGACCTACAGGGTTCGGCACTGAAGCTTTCTTT,CASRPTGFGTEAFF,-,-,TRBJ1-1,TRBV27,14
TGTGCCAGCAGCAAAGCTTCCCAAAAAGGAGGCTACGGGACAGTCAGCGAAAGTGGCTACACCTTC,CASSKASQKGGYGTVSESGYTF,TRBD1,once,TRBJ1-2,TRBV2,22
TGCGCCAGCAGCCAAGATCCGAGACAGGGGTATGGCTACACCTTC,CASSQDPRQGYGYTF,TRBD1,-,TRBJ1-2,TRBV4-3,15
TGTGCCAGCAGCGTACAGCCCCTAGCGGGGCCCTACAATGAGCAGTTCTTC,CASSVQPLAGPYNEQFF,TRBD2,-,TRBJ2-1,TRBV7-3,17
TGTGCCAGCAGCGGGTTAGCGGGGCCCACAGATACGCAGTATTTT,CASSGLAGPTDTQYF,TRBD2,-,TRBJ2-3,TRBV5-5,15
TGTGCCAGCAGCCAAGGCGGCGTTGGCTATGGCTACACCTTC,CASSQGGVGYGYTF,-,-,TRBJ1-2,TRBV3-1/TRBV3-2,14
TGTGCCAGCAGCCGGGACAGGGTCTATGAGCAGTTCTTC,CASSRDRVYEQFF,TRBD1,-,TRBJ2-1,TRBV11-2,13
TGTGCCAGCAGTTTATTCCCAGGGGGCTTGAATGGCTACACCTTC,CASSLFPGGLNGYTF,TRBD1,-,TRBJ1-2,TRBV27,15
TGTGCCACCAGTGAAGGTTGGAGTGAAGAGCAGTACTTC,CATSEGWSEEQYF,-,-,TRBJ2-7,TRBV24-1,13
TGTGCCACCAGCATAAGTTCGGGGGGTAGCAATGAGCAGTTCTTC,CATSISSGGSNEQFF,TRBD2,few,TRBJ2-1,TRBV15,15
TGTGCCAGCAGCCCCCCGACAGCTTCCTACGAGCAGTACTTC,CASSPPTASYEQYF,-,-,TRBJ2-7,TRBV9,14
TGTGCCAGCTCCCGAGGACAGGACACAGATACGCAGTATTTT,CASSRGQDTDTQYF,TRBD1,-,TRBJ2-3,TRBV18,14
TGTGCCAGCAGCCGATTGCAGGGGAAGCGAAACACCATATATTTT,CASSRLQGKRNTIYF,-,-,TRBJ1-3,TRBV11-2,15
TGTGCCAGCAGCTTCTCTGGGGCGGGGGAGACCCAGTACTTC,CASSFSGAGETQYF,-,-,TRBJ2-5,TRBV7-3,14
TGTGCCAGTAGTGTCACAGGGGGATATGAGCAGTTCTTC,CASSVTGGYEQFF,TRBD1,-,TRBJ2-1,TRBV19,13
TGTGCCAGTAGGGAGGGGAACTACCCCTCCTACGAGCAGTACTTC,CASREGNYPSYEQYF,-,-,TRBJ2-7,TRBV19,15
TGTGCCAGCAGTTTTACAGGGGGCGAGCAGTACTTC,CASSFTGGEQYF,TRBD1,-,TRBJ2-7,TRBV6-2/TRBV6-3,12
TGTGCCAGCAGCTTAGGGCTAGCTGGGGATACGCAGTATTTT,CASSLGLAGDTQYF,-,-,TRBJ2-3,TRBV7-2,14
TGTGCCAGTAGACGGACTAGCGGGGGGGCCCTAGCCAAAAACATTCAGTACTTC,CASRRTSGGALAKNIQYF,TRBD2,-,TRBJ2-4,TRBV19,18
TGTGCCAGCAGTTACGAGGGAAGCTATGGCTACACCTTC,CASSYEGSYGYTF,-,-,TRBJ1-2,TRBV6-5,13
TGTGCCAGCACAAGGGGACTAGCTTTCGACTTC,CASTRGLAFDF,TRBD2,few,TRBJ2-5,TRBV12-3/TRBV12-4,11
TGTGCCAGCAGCTTAGTCGGGAACACTGAAGCTTTCTTT,CASSLVGNTEAFF,-,-,TRBJ1-1,TRBV7-3,13
TGTGCCAGCAGTGCCTGGCGCAATCAGCCCCAGCATTTT,CASSAWRNQPQHF,-,-,TRBJ1-5,TRBV6-4,13
TGTGCCAGTAGTATAGACGGGGTGGCCTACAATGAGCAGTTCTTC,CASSIDGVAYNEQFF,-,-,TRBJ2-1,TRBV19,15
TGTGCCAGCAGAAAGGACAGGGAACGCGGACAGCCCCAGCATTTT,CASRKDRERGQPQHF,TRBD1,-,TRBJ1-5,TRBV5-4,15
TGTGCCAGCAGCTTGGCCCTAGCGGGGGTGAACACCGGGGAGCTGTTTTTT,CASSLALAGVNTGELFF,TRBD2,once,TRBJ2-2,TRBV7-2,17
TGTGCCACCAGCCCAATGGGGACAGGGGCAACCCGTTCCTATGGCTACACCTTC,CATSPMGTGATRSYGYTF,TRBD1,-,TRBJ1-2,TRBV15,18
TGCGCCAGCAGCCCGGGACTAGCGGGGGGTAACAATGAGCAGTTCTTC,CASSPGLAGGNNEQFF,TRBD2,-,TRBJ2-1,TRBV5-1,16
TGTGCCAGTAGTATAACTAGCGGGGACAATGAGCAGTTCTTC,CASSITSGDNEQFF,TRBD2,-,TRBJ2-1,TRBV19,14